The sequence of this T cell receptor (beta chain) was determined in a study of cytomegalovirus exposure and HLA in healthy donors. Study results and limitations: Later analysis identified about 17,000 TCR beta sequences associated with HLA alleles, using a false discovery rate threshold of 0.05. Researchers reported from a later analysis that most CMV-associated TCR beta chains appeared HLA-restricted.

Notes on this clone: Its specificity is unknown.

With 60 Vbeta and 13 Jbeta primers, the PCR was carried out. Repertoires were generated with immunoSEQ multiplex PCR, while TCRdb's copy carries only in-frame clones and drops some. The table shows 130,000 or so clones, with more than 60% occurring only once. This CDR3 has 15 residues. Germline V gene data show CDR1 as SGHRS and CDR2 as YFSETQ. The V and J ends lost 4 bases and 1 base, in that order; junction bases with no gene match: 5. The specimen was PBMCs. The clonotype comes from a woman in her forties or fifties in good health and CMV-seropositive. The V gene is TRBV5-1, the J gene TRBJ1-5; 7 positions match TRBD1. In nucleotides, the CDR3 is TGCGCCAGCAGCCCGGGACAGCCAAGCAATCAGCCCCAGCATTTT. Translation: CASSPGQPSNQPQHF.